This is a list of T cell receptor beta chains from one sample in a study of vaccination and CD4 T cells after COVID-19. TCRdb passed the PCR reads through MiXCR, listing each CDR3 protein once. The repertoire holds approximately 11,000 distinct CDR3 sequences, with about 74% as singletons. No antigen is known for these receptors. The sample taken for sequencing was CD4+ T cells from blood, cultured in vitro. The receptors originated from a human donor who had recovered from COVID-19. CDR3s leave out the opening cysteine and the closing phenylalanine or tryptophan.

ASSGYGGLSSPLH | TRBV7-2
ASSIVNRDSPLH | TRBV19
ASSSTGTIYYEQY | TRBV28
ASSPGTSGRLF | TRBV5-1
ASSWRQADTGELF | TRBV19
ASSYGGGRMNTEAF | TRBV6-5
ASSLDQGVGGYT | TRBV5-1
ASSLVSRGTGELF | TRBV7-2
SATRGPYTDTQY | TRBV20-1
ASRTPRPDGRTDTQY | TRBV2
TSSPEGLVGTDTQY | TRBV7-2
ASSLRLDSPTEAF | TRBV7-9
ASSRDGANYGYT | TRBV6-1
AWSSRTGYYEQY | TRBV30
ASSLHYMNTEAF | TRBV28
ASSLASGTGY | TRBV7-9
ASSFGFGGGGGQPQH | TRBV3-1
ASSVEGTVSNQPQH | TRBV2
ASTEGELYGYT | TRBV25-1
ASRAGQLNTEAF | TRBV5-4
ASSYRSSYNSPLH | TRBV5-1
ASSPRLAGPPGGQY | TRBV7-2
SARVRPNSNQPQH | TRBV20-1
ASSEASRTGGFSYEQY | TRBV25-1
ASSLAWVMNTGELF | TRBV7-8
SAPGALGVYEQY | TRBV20-1
ASSEGTGGNEQF | TRBV6-4
ASSPRPGEGYT | TRBV7-9